These 2 T cell receptor beta chains originate from one sample sequenced in a study of Tregs in tolerant kidney transplant recipients. Libraries were prepared by immunoSEQ multiplex PCR; TCRdb keeps only in-frame clonotypes and omits some of them. The table records 100,000 to 130,000 clones, almost 90% of them present only once. The sequencing used CD4+ T cells from blood, collected before the transplant. The receptors were sampled from a human donor who received a combined kidney and bone marrow transplant.

A single count supports this clone. The J gene is TRBJ1-1, the V gene TRBV7-9, with D uncertain. CDR3 size: 13 residues. Germline CDR1 and CDR2: SEHNR and FQNEAQ (reference sequence). V was trimmed by 4 bases and J by 1 base, leaving 7 bases between them. The CDR3 DNA follows: TGTGCCAGCAGCTCCGCCGGGAACACTGAAGCTTTCTTT. Encoded protein: CASSSAGNTEAFF.

The rearrangement uses TRBV6-6 and TRBJ1-4, with a tentative D call TRBD1 (6 bases). CDR1 MNHNY and CDR2 SVGAGI come from the germline V gene (reference sequence). V was shortened by 6 bases and J by 5 bases, with 16 bases between the two germline ends. The CDR3 sequence is 15 residues long. CDR3 in amino acids: CASRTGQVPNEKLFF. CDR3 nucleotide sequence: TGTGCCAGCAGAACAGGGCAGGTCCCCAATGAAAAACTGTTTTTT.